Described below is a single T cell receptor (beta chain) sequence and its context. Its antigen is currently unknown. The data are from a study of identical twins. Overall study findings and caveats: Zero-insertion analyses might be partly confounded by invariant T cells like MAIT and iNKT. The study drew conclusions from cross-sectional statistical analysis, not from following the same donors. A lower insertion count was a feature of abundant cord blood beta clonotypes, with no such feature in memory repertoires.

With 3 bases removed from V and 0 bases from J, the gap between germline ends came to 9 bases. The length of the CDR3 is 14 residues. Germline V gives CDR1 WSHSY, CDR2 SAAADI. cDNA carried unique molecular identifiers, and a universal primer site was added by template switching. In TCRdb, the 5' RACE reads were re-called with MiXCR into one record per CDR3 protein. Of 350,000 or so distinct CDR3 sequences listed, approximately 13% are singletons. The same sample was also studied in work on yellow fever vaccine responses in identical twins.

Sequenced: CD8+ T cells sorted from blood. This clonotype originated in a woman younger than 30 in good health. The gene calls are TRBV10-2 and TRBJ2-7; D might be TRBD1 (5 bases). This chain's CDR3 is CASSDGRVSYEQYF. As DNA, the CDR3 is TGCGCCAGCAGTGACGGCAGGGTCTCCTACGAGCAGTACTTC.